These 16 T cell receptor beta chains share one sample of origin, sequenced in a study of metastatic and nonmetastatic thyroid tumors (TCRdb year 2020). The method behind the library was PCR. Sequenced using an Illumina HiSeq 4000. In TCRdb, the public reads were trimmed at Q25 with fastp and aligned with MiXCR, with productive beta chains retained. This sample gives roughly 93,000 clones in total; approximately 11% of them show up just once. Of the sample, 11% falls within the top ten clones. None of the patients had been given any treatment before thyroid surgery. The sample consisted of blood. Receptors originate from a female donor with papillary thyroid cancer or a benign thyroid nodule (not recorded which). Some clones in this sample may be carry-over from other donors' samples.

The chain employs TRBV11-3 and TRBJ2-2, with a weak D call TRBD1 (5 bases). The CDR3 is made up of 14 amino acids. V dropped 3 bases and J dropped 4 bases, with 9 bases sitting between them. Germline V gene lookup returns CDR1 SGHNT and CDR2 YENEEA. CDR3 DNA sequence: TGTGCCAGCAGCTTTGGGGCCACCACCGGGGAGCTGTTTTTT. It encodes CASSFGATTGELFF.

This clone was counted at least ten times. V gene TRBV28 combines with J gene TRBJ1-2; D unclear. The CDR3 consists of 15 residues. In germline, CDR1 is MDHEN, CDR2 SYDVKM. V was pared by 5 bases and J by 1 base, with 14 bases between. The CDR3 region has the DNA TGTGCCAGCAGTCCCGGTTTTGGTCTTAACTATGGCTACACCTTC. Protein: CASSPGFGLNYGYTF.

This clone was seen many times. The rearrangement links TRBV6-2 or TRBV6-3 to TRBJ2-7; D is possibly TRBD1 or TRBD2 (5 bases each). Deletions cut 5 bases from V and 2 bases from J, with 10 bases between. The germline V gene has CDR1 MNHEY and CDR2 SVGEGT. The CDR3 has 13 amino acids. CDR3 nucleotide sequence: TGTGCCAGCAGTGACACGGGGCCCTACGAGCAGTACTTC. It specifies CASSDTGPYEQYF.

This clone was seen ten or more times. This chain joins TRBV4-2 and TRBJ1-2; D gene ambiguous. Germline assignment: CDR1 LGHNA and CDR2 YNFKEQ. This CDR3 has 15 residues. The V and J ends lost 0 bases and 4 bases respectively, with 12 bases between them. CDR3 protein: CASSQDYGLSYGYTF. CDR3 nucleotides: TGTGCCAGCAGCCAAGATTACGGGTTATCCTATGGCTACACCTTC.

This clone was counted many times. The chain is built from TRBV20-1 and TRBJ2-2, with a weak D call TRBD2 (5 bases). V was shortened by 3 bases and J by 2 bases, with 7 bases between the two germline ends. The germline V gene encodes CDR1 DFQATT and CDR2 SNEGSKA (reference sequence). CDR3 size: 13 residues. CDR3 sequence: CSASGINTGELFF. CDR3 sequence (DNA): TGCAGTGCTAGCGGGATTAACACCGGGGAGCTGTTTTTT.

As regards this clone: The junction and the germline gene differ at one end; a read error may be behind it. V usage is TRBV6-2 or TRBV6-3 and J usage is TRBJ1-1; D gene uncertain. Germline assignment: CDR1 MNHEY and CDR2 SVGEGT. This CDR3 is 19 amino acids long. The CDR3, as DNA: TGTGCCAGCAGTTCCTCCCCTGGAGTGCGGTCGGGCAATGATACTGAATCTTTCTTT. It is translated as CASSSSPGVRSGNDTESFF.

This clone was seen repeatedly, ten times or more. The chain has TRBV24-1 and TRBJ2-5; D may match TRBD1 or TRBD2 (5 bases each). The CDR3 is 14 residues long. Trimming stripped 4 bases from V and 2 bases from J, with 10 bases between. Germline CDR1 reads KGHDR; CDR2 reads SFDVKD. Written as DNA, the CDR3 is TGTGCCACCAGTGAACCGGGACGGCAAGAGACCCAGTACTTC. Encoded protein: CATSEPGRQETQYF.

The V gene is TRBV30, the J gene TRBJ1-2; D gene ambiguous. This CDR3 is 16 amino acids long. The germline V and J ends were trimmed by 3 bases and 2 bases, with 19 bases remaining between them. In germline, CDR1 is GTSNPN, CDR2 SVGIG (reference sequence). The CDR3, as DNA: TGTGCCTGGAGGCTGGGGTGGCAGTGCACGAACTATGGCTACACCTTC. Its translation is CAWRLGWQCTNYGYTF.

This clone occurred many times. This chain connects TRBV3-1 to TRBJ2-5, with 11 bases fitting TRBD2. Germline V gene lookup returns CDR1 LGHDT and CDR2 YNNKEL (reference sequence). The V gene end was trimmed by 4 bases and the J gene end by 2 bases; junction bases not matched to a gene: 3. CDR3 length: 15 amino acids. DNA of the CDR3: TGTGCCAGCAGCCTGTGGACTAGCGGGCAAGAGACCCAGTACTTC. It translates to CASSLWTSGQETQYF.

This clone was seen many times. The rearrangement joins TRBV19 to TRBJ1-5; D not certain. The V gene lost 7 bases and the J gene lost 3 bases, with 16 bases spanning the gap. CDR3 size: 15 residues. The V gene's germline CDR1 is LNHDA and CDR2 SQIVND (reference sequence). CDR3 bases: TGTGCCAGTAACTCTCGGGCAGGACTCAATCAGCCCCAGCATTTT. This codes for CASNSRAGLNQPQHF. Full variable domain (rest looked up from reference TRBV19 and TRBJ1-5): DGGITQSPKYLFRKEGQNVTLSCEQNLNHDAMYWYRQDPGQGLRLIYYSQIVNDFQKGDIAEGYSVSREKKESFPLTVTSAQKNPTAFYLCASNSRAGLNQPQHFGDGTRLSIL.

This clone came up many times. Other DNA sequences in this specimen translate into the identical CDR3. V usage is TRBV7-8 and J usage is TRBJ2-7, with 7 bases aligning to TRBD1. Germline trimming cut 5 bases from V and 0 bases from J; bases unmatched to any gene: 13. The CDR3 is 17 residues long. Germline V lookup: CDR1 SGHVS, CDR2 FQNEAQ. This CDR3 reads CASSLKGRDRFSYEQYF. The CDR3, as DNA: TGTGCCAGCAGCCTAAAGGGTCGGGACAGATTCTCCTACGAGCAGTACTTC.

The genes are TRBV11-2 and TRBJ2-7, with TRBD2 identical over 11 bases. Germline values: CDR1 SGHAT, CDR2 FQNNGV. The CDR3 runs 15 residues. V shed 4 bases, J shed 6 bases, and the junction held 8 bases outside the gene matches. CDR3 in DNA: TGTGCCAGCAGCTCCGTGGATAGCGGGAGGGGCGAGCAGTACTTC. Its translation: CASSSVDSGRGEQYF.

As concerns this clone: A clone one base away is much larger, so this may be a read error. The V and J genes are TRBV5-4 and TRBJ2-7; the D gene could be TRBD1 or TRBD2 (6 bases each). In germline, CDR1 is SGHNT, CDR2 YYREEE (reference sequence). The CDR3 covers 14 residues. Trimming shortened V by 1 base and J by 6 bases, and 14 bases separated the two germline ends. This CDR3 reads CASSLWTWGAEQYF. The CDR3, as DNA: TGTGCCAGCAGCTTGTGGACATGGGGGGCCGAGCAGTACTTC.

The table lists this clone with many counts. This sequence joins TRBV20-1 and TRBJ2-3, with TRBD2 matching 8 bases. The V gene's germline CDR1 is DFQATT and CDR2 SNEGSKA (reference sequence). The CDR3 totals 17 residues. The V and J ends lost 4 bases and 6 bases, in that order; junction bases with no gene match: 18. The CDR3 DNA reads TGCAGTGCTACCAGACTAAGCGGGAGAGCCGCCTTGGATACGCAGTATTTT. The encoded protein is CSATRLSGRAALDTQYF.

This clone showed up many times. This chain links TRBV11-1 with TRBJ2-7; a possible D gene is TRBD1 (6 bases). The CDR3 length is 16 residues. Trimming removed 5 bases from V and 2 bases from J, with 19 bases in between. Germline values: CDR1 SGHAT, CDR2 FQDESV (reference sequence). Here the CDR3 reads CASSPLPGQGPYEQYF. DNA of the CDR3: TGTGCCAGCAGCCCTCTCCCGGGACAAGGGCCCTACGAGCAGTACTTC.

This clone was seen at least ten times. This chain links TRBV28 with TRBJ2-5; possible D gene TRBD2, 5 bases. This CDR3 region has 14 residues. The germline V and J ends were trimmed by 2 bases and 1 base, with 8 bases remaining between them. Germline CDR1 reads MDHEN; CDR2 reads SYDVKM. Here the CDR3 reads CASSLIGVQETQYF. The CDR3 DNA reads TGTGCCAGCAGTTTAATCGGGGTCCAAGAGACCCAGTACTTC.